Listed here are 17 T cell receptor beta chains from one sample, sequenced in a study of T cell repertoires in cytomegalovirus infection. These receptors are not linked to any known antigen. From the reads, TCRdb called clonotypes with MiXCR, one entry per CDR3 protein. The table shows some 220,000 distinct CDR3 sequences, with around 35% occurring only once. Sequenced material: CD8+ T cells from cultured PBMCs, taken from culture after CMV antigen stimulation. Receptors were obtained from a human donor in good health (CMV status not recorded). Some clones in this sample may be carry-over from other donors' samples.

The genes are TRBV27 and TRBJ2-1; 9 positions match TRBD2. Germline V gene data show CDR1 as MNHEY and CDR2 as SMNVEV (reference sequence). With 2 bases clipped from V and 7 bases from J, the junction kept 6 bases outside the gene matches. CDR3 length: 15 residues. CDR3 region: CASSLTPSGANEQFF. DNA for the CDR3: TGTGCCAGCAGTTTAACACCTAGCGGGGCAAATGAGCAGTTCTTC.

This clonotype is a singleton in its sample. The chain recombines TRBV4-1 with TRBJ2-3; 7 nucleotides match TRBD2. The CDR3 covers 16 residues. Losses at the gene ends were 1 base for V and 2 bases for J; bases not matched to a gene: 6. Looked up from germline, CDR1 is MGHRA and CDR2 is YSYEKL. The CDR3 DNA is TGCGCCAGCAGCCAAGTGGCCAAGCGGGACACAGATACGCAGTATTTT. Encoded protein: CASSQVAKRDTDTQYF.

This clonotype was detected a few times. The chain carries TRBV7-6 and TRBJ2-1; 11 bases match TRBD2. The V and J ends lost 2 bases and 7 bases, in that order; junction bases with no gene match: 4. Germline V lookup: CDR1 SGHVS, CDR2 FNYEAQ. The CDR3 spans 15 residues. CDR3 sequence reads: CASSLRLAGLNEQFF. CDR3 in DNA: TGTGCCAGCAGCTTACGACTAGCGGGACTTAATGAGCAGTTCTTC.

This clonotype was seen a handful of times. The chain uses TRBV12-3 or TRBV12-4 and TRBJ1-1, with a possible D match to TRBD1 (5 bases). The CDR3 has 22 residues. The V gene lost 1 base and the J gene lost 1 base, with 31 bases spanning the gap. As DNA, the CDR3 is TGTGCCAGCAGTTTAGAGCTCGGTGGACATTCGCATACCAGTCGACCGAACACTGAAGCTTTCTTT. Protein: CASSLELGGHSHTSRPNTEAFF.

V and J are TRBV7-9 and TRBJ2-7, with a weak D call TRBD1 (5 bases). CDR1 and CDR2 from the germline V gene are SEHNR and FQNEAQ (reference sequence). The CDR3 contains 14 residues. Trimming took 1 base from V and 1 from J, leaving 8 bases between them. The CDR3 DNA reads TGTGCCAGCAGCTTAGGGACACTATCCTACGAGCAGTACTTC. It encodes CASSLGTLSYEQYF.

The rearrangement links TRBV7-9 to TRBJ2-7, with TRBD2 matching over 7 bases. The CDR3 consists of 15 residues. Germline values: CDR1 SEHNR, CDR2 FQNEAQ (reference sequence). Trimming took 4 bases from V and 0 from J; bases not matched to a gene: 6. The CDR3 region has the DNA TGTGCCAGCAGCTCTAGCGGCATAAGCTCCTACGAGCAGTACTTC. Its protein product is CASSSSGISSYEQYF.

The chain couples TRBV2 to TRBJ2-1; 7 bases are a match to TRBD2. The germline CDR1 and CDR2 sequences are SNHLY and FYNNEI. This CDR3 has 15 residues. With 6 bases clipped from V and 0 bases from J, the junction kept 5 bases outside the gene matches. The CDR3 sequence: CASSPGTTSYNEQFF. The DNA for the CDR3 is TGTGCCAGCAGCCCAGGGACTACCTCCTACAATGAGCAGTTCTTC.

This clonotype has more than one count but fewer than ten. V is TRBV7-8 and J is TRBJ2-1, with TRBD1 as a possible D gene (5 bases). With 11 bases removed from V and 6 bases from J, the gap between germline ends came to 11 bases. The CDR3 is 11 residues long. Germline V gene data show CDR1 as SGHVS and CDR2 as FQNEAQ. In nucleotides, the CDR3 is TGTGCCGCTCAGGGTGGCAATGAGCAGTTCTTC. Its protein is CAAQGGNEQFF.

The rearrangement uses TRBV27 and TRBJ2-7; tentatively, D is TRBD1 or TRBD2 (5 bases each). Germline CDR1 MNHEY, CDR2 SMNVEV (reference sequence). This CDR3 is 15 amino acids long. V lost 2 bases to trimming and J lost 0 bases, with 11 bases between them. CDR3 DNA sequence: TGTGCCAGCAGTTTAGTACGGGGCGGCTCCTACGAGCAGTACTTC. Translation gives CASSLVRGGSYEQYF.

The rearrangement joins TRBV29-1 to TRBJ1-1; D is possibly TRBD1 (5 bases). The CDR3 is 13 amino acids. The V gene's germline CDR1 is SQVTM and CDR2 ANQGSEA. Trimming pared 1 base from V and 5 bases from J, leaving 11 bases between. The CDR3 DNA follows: TGCAGCGTTGAAGTGGGGGATAGGACTGAAGCTTTCTTT. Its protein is CSVEVGDRTEAFF.

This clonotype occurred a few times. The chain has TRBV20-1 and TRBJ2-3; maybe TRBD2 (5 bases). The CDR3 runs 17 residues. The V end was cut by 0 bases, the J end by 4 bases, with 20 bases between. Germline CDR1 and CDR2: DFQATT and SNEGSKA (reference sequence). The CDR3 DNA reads TGCAGTGCTAGAGACCCGGTCGAGGGAAGTACTCCAGATACGCAGTATTTT. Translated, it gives CSARDPVEGSTPDTQYF.

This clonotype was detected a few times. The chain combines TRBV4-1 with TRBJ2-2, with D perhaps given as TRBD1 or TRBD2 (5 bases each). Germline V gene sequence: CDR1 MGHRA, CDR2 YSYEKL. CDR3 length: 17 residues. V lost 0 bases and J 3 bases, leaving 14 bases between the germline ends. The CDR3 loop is CASSQDQPGRYTGELFF. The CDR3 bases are TGCGCCAGCAGCCAAGACCAACCGGGGCGGTACACCGGGGAGCTGTTTTTT.

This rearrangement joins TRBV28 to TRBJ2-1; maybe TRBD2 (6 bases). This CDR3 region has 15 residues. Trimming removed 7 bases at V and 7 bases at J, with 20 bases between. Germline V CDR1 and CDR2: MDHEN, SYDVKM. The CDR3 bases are TGTGCCAGCACTTACCGGGACTTAGCGTCTAATGAGCAGTTCTTC. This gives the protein CASTYRDLASNEQFF. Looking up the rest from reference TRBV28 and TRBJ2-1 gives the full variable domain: DVKVTQSSRYLVKRTGEKVFLECVQDMDHENMFWYRQDPGLGLRLIYFSYDVKMKEKGDIPEGYSVSREKKERFSLILESASTNQTSMYLCASTYRDLASNEQFFGPGTRLTVL.

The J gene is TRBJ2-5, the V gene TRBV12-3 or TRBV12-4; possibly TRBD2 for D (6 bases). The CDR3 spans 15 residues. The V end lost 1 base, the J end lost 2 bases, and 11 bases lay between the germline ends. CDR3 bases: TGTGCCAGCAGTTTAGGGGGCGCGGGACAAGAGACCCAGTACTTC. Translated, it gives CASSLGGAGQETQYF.

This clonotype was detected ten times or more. The CDR3 DNA sequence: TGTGCCAGCAGTTTACTACCCTACTCCTACGAGCAGTACTTC. Translating gives CASSLLPYSYEQYF. This chain uses TRBV7-9 with TRBJ2-7; D is undetermined. The CDR3 extends over 14 amino acids. Germline loops: CDR1 SEHNR, CDR2 FQNEAQ (reference sequence). V was trimmed by 6 bases and J by 0 bases, leaving 12 bases between them. The whole variable domain, filled in from reference TRBV7-9 and TRBJ2-7, reads DTGVSQNPRHKITKRGQNVTFRCDPISEHNRLYWYRQTLGQGPEFLTYFQNEAQLEKSRLLSDRFSAERPKGSFSTLEIQRTEQGDSAMYLCASSLLPYSYEQYFGPGTRLTVT.

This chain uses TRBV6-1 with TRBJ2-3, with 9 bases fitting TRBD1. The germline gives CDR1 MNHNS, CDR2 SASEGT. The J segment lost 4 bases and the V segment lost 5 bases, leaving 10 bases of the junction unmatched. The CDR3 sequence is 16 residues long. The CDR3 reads CASSYGTGPFADTQYF. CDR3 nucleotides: TGTGCCAGCAGTTACGGGACAGGGCCATTTGCAGATACGCAGTATTTT.

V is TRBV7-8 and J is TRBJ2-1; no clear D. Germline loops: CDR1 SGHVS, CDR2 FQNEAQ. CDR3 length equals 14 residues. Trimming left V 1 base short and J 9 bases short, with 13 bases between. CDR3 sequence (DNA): TGTGCCAGCAGCTTAGAGTCCGGGTACGGTGAGCAGTTCTTC. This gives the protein CASSLESGYGEQFF.